This T cell receptor beta chain appears in the sequencing data of a study of blood T cell repertoires in COVID-19. At the level of the study: Donors in the United States, Italy and Spain gave samples during acute or convalescent COVID-19. T cells, B-cell-depleted T cells, or PBMCs provided the cDNA or gDNA that served as material.

CDR3 length: 15 residues. After removal of 4 bases from V and 3 bases from J, the junction contained 3 bases not matched to a gene. Germline V gene lookup returns CDR1 PRHDT and CDR2 FYEKMQ (reference sequence). Recovered status applied to Cohort 3 donors who had two consecutive negative PCRs. It also applied to those with clearance or with symptom resolution. Original handling: Reference gene primer amplification in the assay estimated nucleated cell counts. Assay used: immunoSEQ multiplex PCR; TCRdb lists only in-frame clones, some missing. The V and J calls and clone size were taken over from that table, and D and trimming were inferred from the DNA. The sample records 300,000 to 350,000 clones, 75% to 90% being singletons.

Sequencing input: PBMCs or T cells enriched from blood (not recorded which). The chain uses TRBV13 and TRBJ1-4; 9 bases fit TRBD1. This clonotype was sampled from a man under 40 who had recovered from COVID-19. CDR3 protein: CASSWTGVSNEKLFF. Here the CDR3 DNA reads TGTGCCAGCAGCTGGACAGGGGTTTCTAATGAAAAACTGTTTTTT. The full variable domain, rest sourced from reference TRBV13 and TRBJ1-4, is AAGVIQSPRHLIKEKRETATLKCYPIPRHDTVYWYQQGPGQDPQFLISFYEKMQSDKGSIPDRFSAQQFSDYHSELNMSSLELGDSALYFCASSWTGVSNEKLFFGSGTQLSVL.